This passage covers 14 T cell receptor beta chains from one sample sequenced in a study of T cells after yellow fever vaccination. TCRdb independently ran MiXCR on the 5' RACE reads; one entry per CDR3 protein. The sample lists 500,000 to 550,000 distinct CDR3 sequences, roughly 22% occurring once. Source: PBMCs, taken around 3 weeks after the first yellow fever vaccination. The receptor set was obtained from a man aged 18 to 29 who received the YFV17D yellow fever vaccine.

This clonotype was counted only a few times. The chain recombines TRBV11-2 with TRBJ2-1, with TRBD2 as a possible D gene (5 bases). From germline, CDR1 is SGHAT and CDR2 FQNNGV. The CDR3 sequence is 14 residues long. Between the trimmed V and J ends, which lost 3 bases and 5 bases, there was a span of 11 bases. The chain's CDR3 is CASSFLSGDNEQFF. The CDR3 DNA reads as TGTGCCAGCAGCTTCCTTTCCGGGGACAATGAGCAGTTCTTC. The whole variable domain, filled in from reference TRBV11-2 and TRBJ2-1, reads EAGVAQSPRYKIIEKRQSVAFWCNPISGHATLYWYQQILGQGPKLLIQFQNNGVVDDSQLPKDRFSAERLKGVDSTLKIQPAKLEDSAVYLCASSFLSGDNEQFFGPGTRLTVL.

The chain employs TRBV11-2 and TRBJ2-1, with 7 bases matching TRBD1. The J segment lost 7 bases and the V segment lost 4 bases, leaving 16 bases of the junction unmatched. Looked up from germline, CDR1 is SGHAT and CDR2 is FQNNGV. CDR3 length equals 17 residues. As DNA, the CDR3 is TGTGCCAGCAGCTCATTTGGGGAACAGGGGTTCGGGAATGAGCAGTTCTTC. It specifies CASSSFGEQGFGNEQFF. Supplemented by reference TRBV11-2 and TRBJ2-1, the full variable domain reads EAGVAQSPRYKIIEKRQSVAFWCNPISGHATLYWYQQILGQGPKLLIQFQNNGVVDDSQLPKDRFSAERLKGVDSTLKIQPAKLEDSAVYLCASSSFGEQGFGNEQFFGPGTRLTVL.

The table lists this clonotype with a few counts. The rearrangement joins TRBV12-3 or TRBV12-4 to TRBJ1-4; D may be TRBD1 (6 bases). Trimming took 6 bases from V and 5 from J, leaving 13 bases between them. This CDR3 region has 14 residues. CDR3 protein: CASSWGGLNEKLFF. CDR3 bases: TGTGCCAGCAGCTGGGGGGGGCTAAATGAAAAACTGTTTTTT.

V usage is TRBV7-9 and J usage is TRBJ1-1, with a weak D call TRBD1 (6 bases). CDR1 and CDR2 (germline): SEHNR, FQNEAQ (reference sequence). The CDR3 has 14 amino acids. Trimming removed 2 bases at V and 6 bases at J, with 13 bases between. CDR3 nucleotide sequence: TGTGCCAGCAGCTTAAGGCAGGGGTGGTCTGAAGCTTTCTTT. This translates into CASSLRQGWSEAFF.

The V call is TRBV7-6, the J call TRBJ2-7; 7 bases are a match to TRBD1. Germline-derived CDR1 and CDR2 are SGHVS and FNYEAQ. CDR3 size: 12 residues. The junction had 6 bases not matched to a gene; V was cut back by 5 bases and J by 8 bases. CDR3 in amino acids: CASSVGQAKQYF. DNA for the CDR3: TGTGCCAGCAGCGTAGGACAGGCCAAGCAGTACTTC. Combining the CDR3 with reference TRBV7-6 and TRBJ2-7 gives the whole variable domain GAGVSQSPRYKVTKRGQDVALRCDPISGHVSLYWYRQALGQGPEFLTYFNYEAQQDKSGLPNDRFSAERPEGSISTLTIQRTEQRDSAMYRCASSVGQAKQYFGPGTRLTVT.

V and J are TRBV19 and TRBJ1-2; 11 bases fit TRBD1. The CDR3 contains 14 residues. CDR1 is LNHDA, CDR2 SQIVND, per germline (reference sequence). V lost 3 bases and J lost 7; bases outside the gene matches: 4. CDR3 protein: CASSIRTGGGGYTF. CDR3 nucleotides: TGTGCCAGTAGTATCCGGACAGGGGGCGGTGGCTACACCTTC.

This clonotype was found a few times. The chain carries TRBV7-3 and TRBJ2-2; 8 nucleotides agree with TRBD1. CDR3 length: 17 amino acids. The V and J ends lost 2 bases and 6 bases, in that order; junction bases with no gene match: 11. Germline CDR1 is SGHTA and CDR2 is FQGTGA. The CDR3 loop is CASSLYGQGANAGELFF. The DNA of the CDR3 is TGTGCCAGCAGCTTATATGGGCAGGGGGCGAATGCCGGGGAGCTGTTTTTT.

In nucleotides, the CDR3 is TGTGCCAGCAGCCCGGGGGGGGGTGTGAACACCGGGGAGCTGTTTTTT. Its protein is CASSPGGGVNTGELFF. The rearrangement joins TRBV11-3 to TRBJ2-2; 8 bases agree with TRBD2. Germline CDR1 is SGHNT and CDR2 is YENEEA. V was clipped by 5 bases and J by 1 base; unmatched bases: 6. This CDR3 comprises 16 residues.

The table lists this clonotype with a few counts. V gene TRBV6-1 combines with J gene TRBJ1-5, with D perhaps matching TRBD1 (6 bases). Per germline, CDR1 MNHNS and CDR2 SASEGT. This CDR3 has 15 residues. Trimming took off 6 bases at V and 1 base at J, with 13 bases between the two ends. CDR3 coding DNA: TGTGCCAGCAGCCGGACAGACCTCAGCAATCAGCCCCAGCATTTT. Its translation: CASSRTDLSNQPQHF.

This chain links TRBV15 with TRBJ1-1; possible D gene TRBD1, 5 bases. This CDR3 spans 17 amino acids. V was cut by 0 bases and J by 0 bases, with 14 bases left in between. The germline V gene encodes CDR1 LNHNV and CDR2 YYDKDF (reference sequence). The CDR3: CATSRDFVRDLNTEAFF. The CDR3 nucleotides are TGTGCCACCAGCAGAGATTTCGTCAGGGACTTGAACACTGAAGCTTTCTTT. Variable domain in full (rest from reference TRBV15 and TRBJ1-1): DAMVIQNPRYQVTQFGKPVTLSCSQTLNHNVMYWYQQKSSQAPKLLFHYYDKDFNNEADTPDNFQSRRPNTSFCFLDIRSPGLGDTAMYLCATSRDFVRDLNTEAFFGQGTRLTVV.

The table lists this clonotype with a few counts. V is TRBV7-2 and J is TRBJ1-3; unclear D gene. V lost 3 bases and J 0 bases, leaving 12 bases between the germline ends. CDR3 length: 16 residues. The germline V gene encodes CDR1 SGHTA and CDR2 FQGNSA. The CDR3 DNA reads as TGTGCCAGCAGCTTGAGTTACGGGAGCTCTGGAAACACCATATATTTT. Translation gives CASSLSYGSSGNTIYF.

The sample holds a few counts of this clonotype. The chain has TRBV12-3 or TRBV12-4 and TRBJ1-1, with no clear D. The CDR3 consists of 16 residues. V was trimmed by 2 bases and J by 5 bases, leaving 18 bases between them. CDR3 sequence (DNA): TGTGCCAGCAGTTTAAGGGCGGGGAGATTAAGGACTGAAGCTTTCTTT. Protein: CASSLRAGRLRTEAFF.

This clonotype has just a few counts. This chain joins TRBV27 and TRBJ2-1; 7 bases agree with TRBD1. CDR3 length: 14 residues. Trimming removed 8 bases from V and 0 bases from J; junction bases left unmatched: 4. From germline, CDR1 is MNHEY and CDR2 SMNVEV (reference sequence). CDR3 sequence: CASVRGSSYNEQFF. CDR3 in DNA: TGTGCCAGCGTCAGGGGGAGCTCCTACAATGAGCAGTTCTTC.

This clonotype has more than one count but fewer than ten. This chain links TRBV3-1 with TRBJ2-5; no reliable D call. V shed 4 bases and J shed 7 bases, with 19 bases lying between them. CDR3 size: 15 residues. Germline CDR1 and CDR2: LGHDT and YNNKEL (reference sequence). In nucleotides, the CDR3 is TGTGCCAGCAGCCGAAACCCGGCAGGCAGTGGGACCCAGTACTTC. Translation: CASSRNPAGSGTQYF.